The T cell receptor beta chain under discussion was sequenced for a study of cytomegalovirus exposure and HLA in healthy donors (TCRdb year 2017). Background on the whole study: An earlier analysis of some 620 of the donors reported 276 Gb of sequence data and 117 million unique TCR beta sequences obtained from around 190 million T cells. A later analysis re-analyzed previously published TCR beta repertoires from 666 donors and added high-resolution HLA genotyping to study TCR occurrence patterns. Rather than drawing on any new phenotypic data, the later analysis identified candidate immune exposures from TCR beta sequences and the way those sequences occurred across donors. Of the 350 to 400 genotyped donors, approximately 80% fell in the genetic ancestry cluster associated with self-reported Caucasian donors. The number of donors typed differed by locus, with about 629-640 for A, B, C, DRB1 and DQB1, more than 500 for DQA1, nearly 610 for DPA1, and under 490 for DPB1. Among 350 to 400 genotyped donors of the cohort, an average of around 240,000 unique TCR beta nucleotide sequences were sequenced per donor, about a sixth of them non-productive. Roughly five DR-DQ haplotypes were handled as single units for association and clustering because linkage in the cohort was strong. Alongside the repertoire data, information on donor age, sex, ethnicity and CMV serostatus was compiled. The study was designed to test whether signatures of past pathogen exposure could be identified by cataloging public T cell receptors. The study profiled the T cell repertoires of 500 to 800 subjects by immunosequencing and related them to cytomegalovirus serostatus. Besides the first cohort of some 670 subjects, a separate validation cohort made up of 120 different subjects was used. Roughly 300 gigabases of sequencing data and roughly 81 million unique TCR sequences made up an early release that covered approximately 700 HLA-typed donors. HLA typing included class I and class II loci at four-digit resolution. Genome-wide SNP genotypes for about three fifths of the roughly 700 donors were used in a later genetic analysis, which treated that subset as a discovery cohort. All discovery cohort repertoires had been generated using a single sequencing platform. An earlier analysis of roughly 580 of the donors used high-throughput TCR beta sequencing to judge whether each TCR beta V gene segment behaved as functional or pseudogenic. To predict cytomegalovirus infection status, the study brought together high-throughput TCR immunosequencing, statistical association of individual TCRs with disease status, and machine learning.

The CDR3 numbers 15 residues from cysteine through phenylalanine. Of all the DNA, just the CDR3 is kept, 45 bases in frame from base 1. CDR1 and CDR2 were assigned from the germline V gene (reference sequence) as MNHEY and SMNVEV. V is trimmed back by 2 bases and J by 7 bases, and the junction contains 6 bases that no gene match accounts for. Overall results and qualifications from the work: According to a later analysis, parvovirus B19, influenza, CMV and Epstein-Barr virus appeared linked to several top co-occurrence clusters. A later genetic analysis associated a missense DCLRE1C variant with V-gene and J-gene trimming of TCR beta chains, and an independent cohort replicated the association. The presence/absence analyses assumed that sequencing depth was roughly uniform across donors, and that assumption may not be true. Only TCR beta chains were sequenced in this cohort, and the absence of alpha or paired-chain data limited detectable features. In a later analysis, HLA-associated TCR beta chains showed more clonal expansion and lower generation probabilities than non-associated chains that were equally common. For the cohort, immune exposure information was limited to CMV serostatus. In a later analysis, some 17,000 TCR beta sequences were associated with specific HLA alleles at a false discovery rate of 0.05. Because some donors lacked HLA typing at each locus, the association tests relied only on the typed subset. A further reported finding was that TCR beta sequences accurately predicted the HLA-A and HLA-B alleles for most subjects in the first cohort. According to a later genetic analysis, donors in an Asian-associated ancestry cluster had fewer N-insertions in productive TCRs than the roughly 670-donor mean. Because counts were too low, under 20 rarely observed V segments, including chromosome 9 orphons, were left out of the earlier analysis of a few hundred of the donors. Correlated functional status among segregating V segments might be attributable to linkage disequilibrium, but an unknown experimental factor could not be ruled out. The authors suggested that the approach could potentially be generalized to other disease states and immunological phenotypes. The study gave a list of about 160 TCR beta chains associated with cytomegalovirus. In an earlier analysis of around 500 of the donors, most TCR beta V segments appeared in productive rearrangements about 87% or about 30% of the time, broadly matching IMGT annotations. Some IMGT-functional V segments, including TRBV6-2 and TRBV6-3, could not be distinguished by the 87-base-pair reads and were therefore excluded. The classifier was reported to diagnose cytomegalovirus status with high specificity and sensitivity in both the original and validation cohorts. A later analysis found that most CMV-associated TCR beta chains appeared HLA-restricted, with HLA associations seemingly driven largely by CMV exposure. Strong co-occurrence of HLA alleles, especially DR and DQ, made assigning TCR associations to individual alleles difficult. In a later analysis, the rate of TCR association differed among HLA loci, with DRB1 alleles having the most associated TCRs and HLA-C alleles having the fewest. Most TCR sequences were observed very rarely across donors, whereas some public TCRs were present in many individuals. Three of the identified cytomegalovirus-associated TCR beta chains were confirmed in vitro to be specific for cytomegalovirus antigens. A cluster of highly shared sequence variants was judged likely to be a technical artifact of the sequencing pipeline.

The cohort comprised around 690 healthy bone marrow donors. At the time of sampling, all cohort members were nominally healthy, though unrecorded immune exposures were likely present. The donor was CMV seropositive and belonged to the group of 270 or so seropositive cohort members. A peripheral blood sample was provided by each donor, and peripheral blood mononuclear cells were used for TCR beta sequencing. Genomic DNA was extracted from the blood cell samples with the Qiagen DNeasy Blood Extraction Kit. Libraries came from the immunoSEQ multiplex PCR assay. For the multiplex PCR, a mixture combining 60 forward primers for TCR Vbeta segments and 13 reverse primers for TCR Jbeta segments was used. A multiplex PCR assay on genomic DNA amplified the CDR3 region of rearranged TCR beta genes. On the Illumina HiSeq System, the amplified TCR beta libraries were sequenced as 87-base-pair reads. In the original analysis: Across the 500 to 750 repertoires, a later analysis counted 78 million or so unique TCR beta chains, roughly 11 million of which were shared by at least two donors. A nearest-neighbor algorithm error-corrected the raw reads and collapsed the reads into unique sequences, merging closely related sequences to remove PCR and sequencing errors. CDR3 sequences were aligned to IMGT reference sequences to assign V, D and J gene segments. For a sequence to be retained, at least a six-nucleotide match to both a V gene segment and a J gene segment was required. Rearrangements were classified as productive when the CDR3 lacked stop codons and remained in frame with V and J, and all other rearrangements were classified as non-productive. Following IMGT convention, CDR3 was defined as the stretch from the second conserved V-encoded cysteine to the conserved J-encoded phenylalanine. In an earlier analysis of more than 550 of the donors, sequences lacking an unambiguous match to a single V gene segment were excluded. In an earlier analysis of almost 600 of the donors, a V segment was called functional when productive rearrangements were above 56.7%, and segregating when the standard deviation between donors exceeded 5%. A statistical classification framework was built to diagnose cytomegalovirus status from the catalog of TCR beta chain sequences. V and J gene assignment, in a later analysis, came from comparing TCR nucleotide sequences with IMGT/GENE-DB human TR gene sequences. The TCRdist pipeline was used in a later analysis to assign CDR3 sequences and most-parsimonious VDJ recombination scenarios. A later analysis defined each TCR beta chain by its CDR3 amino acid sequence plus V-gene family, and excluded reads lacking a unique V-gene family. In a later analysis, several hundred highly shared, low-generation-probability nucleotide sequences were removed to address suspected cross-contamination and a sequencing artifact. For each public chain, a later analysis derived a clonal expansion index from normalized ranks of inferred template counts within each repertoire. In a later analysis, generation probabilities were computed with a VDJ recombination model fitted to out-of-frame rearrangements, and the resulting probabilities were checked against IGoR. In a later analysis, TCR-TCR, TCR-HLA and TCR-CMV co-occurrence was scored with hypergeometric tests, and a repertoire-size bias correction was applied to TCR pairs. In a later analysis, false discovery rates were estimated by permuting HLA or CMV assignments 20 times. In a later analysis, co-occurring TCRs were grouped using DBSCAN, with TCRdist sequence similarity added in when clustering inside HLA-allele-positive subsets. Co-occurrence clustering excluded repertoires with fewer than 30,000 or more than 120,000 public chains, plus five with anomalous nucleotide sharing. Drawn from immuneACCESS, this table holds only the in-frame rearrangements with V and J called that TCRdb kept. Clones are partly lost; checked studies trace under half to an unresolved V gene and leave the rest unexplained. V and J calls plus clone size are reproduced from that table; the DNA served to infer D and trimming. The table for this sample lists about 160,000 clones; approximately 80% of them were counted only once. The ten largest clones represent over 2.5% of the sample.

With respect to this clone: Its binding antigen is unknown. Base qualities are not at hand, and no much larger clone is one base apart.

Material: PBMCs. This clonotype was sampled from a middle-aged woman in good health and CMV-seropositive. The chain employs TRBV27 and TRBJ2-2; TRBD2 agrees with 8 junctional bases. The bases are TGTGCCAGCAGTTTAAACGGGGGGGCGGTCGGGGAGCTGTTTTTT. Translated, this gives CASSLNGGAVGELFF.